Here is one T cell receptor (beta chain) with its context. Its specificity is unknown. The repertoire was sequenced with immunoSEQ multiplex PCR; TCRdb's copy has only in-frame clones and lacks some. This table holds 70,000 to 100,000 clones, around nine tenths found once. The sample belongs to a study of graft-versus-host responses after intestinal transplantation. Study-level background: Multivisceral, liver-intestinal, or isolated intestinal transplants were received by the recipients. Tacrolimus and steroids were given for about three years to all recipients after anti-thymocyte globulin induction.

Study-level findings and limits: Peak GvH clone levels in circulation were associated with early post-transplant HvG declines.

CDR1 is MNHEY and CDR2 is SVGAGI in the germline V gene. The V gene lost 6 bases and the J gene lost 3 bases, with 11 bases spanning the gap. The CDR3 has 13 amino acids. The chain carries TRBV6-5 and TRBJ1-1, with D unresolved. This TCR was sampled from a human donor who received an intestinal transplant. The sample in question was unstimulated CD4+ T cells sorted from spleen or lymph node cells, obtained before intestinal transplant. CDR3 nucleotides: TGTGCCAGCAGGAAGAGTCCCTACACTGAAGCTTTCTTT. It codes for CASRKSPYTEAFF.